This TCR beta chain was found in a study of cytomegalovirus exposure and HLA in healthy donors. This clone counts as large. No antigen is known for it. At collection, donors were nominally healthy, but unrecorded immune exposures were probable. Germline CDR1 is WSHSY and CDR2 is SAAADI. The CDR3 spans 15 residues. Trimming left V 0 bases short and J 7 bases short, with 13 bases between. The PCR used 60 Vbeta and 13 Jbeta primers. Sequenced by immunoSEQ multiplex PCR; TCRdb stores in-frame clones only, minus some. This sample has about 170,000 clones, with roughly four fifths found just once. Study-level findings and limits: The study flagged around 160 TCR beta chains as cytomegalovirus-associated. In terms of immune exposure information, only CMV serostatus was available. The authors considered a cluster of highly shared sequence variants likely to be a sequencing artifact.

Sequencing used PBMCs. This TCR was sampled from a man younger than 30 in good health and CMV-seronegative. J is TRBJ2-1 and V is TRBV10-2; D possibly corresponds to TRBD1 (6 bases). The CDR3 nucleotides read TGCGCCAGCAGTGAGTCGAACAGGGCTGGGAATGAGCAGTTCTTC. Translated, it gives CASSESNRAGNEQFF.